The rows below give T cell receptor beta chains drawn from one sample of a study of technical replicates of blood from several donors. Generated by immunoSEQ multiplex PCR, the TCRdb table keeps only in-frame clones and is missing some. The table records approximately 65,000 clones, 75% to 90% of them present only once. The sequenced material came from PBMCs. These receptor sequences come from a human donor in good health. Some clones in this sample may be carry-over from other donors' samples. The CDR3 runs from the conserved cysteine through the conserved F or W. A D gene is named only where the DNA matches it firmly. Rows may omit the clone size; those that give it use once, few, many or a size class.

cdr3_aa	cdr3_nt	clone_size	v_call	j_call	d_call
CATAKGQGAEVYGYTF	TGTGCCACCGCAAAGGGACAGGGGGCCGAAGTCTATGGCTACACCTTC	-	TRBV15	TRBJ1-2	TRBD1
CAWSGQFFSYGYTF	TGTGCCTGGAGTGGTCAGTTCTTTTCCTATGGCTACACCTTC	-	TRBV30	TRBJ1-2	-
CASRGGNNSPLHF	TGTGCCAGCAGAGGAGGGAATAATTCACCCCTCCACTTT	-	TRBV6-5	TRBJ1-6	-
CATLDKKGTDTQYF	TGTGCCACCCTGGACAAGAAGGGCACAGATACGCAGTATTTT	-	TRBV2	TRBJ2-3	-
CASSSMGGGEQYF	TGTGCCAGCAGTTCCATGGGGGGAGGCGAGCAGTACTTC	-	TRBV7-9	TRBJ2-7	-
CSVVGELEQYF	TGCAGCGTTGTCGGGGAGCTCGAGCAGTACTTC	-	TRBV29-1	TRBJ2-7	-
CASSVTSGGSGELFF	TGTGCCAGCAGTGTGACTAGCGGGGGTTCCGGGGAGCTGTTTTTT	-	TRBV2	TRBJ2-2	TRBD2
CASSLRGRANNEQFF	TGTGCCAGCTCACTTCGCGGGAGGGCTAACAATGAGCAGTTCTTC	-	TRBV18	TRBJ2-1	TRBD2
CASGPGSGNTIYF	TGTGCCAGCGGTCCAGGCTCTGGAAACACCATATATTTT	-	TRBV2	TRBJ1-3	-
CASSLAGRAEAFF	TGTGCCAGCAGTTTAGCAGGGAGGGCTGAAGCTTTCTTT	-	TRBV27	TRBJ1-1	-
CASSIVQGTVGYEQYF	TGTGCCAGTAGTATTGTCCAGGGGACCGTCGGCTACGAGCAGTACTTC	-	TRBV19	TRBJ2-7	-
CASSVPTGENYGYTF	TGTGCCAGTAGTGTCCCTACAGGGGAAAACTATGGCTACACCTTC	-	TRBV19	TRBJ1-2	TRBD1
CASSLGTGFSYEQYF	TGTGCCAGCAGCTTGGGCACAGGGTTTTCCTACGAGCAGTACTTC	-	TRBV5-8	TRBJ2-7	-
CASSGSGTGILSKHDEQFF	TGTGCCAGCAGCGGGTCCGGGACAGGGATTTTATCCAAACACGATGAGCAGTTCTTC	-	TRBV7-9	TRBJ2-1	TRBD1
CAWSGTHQETQYF	TGTGCCTGGAGTGGGACACATCAAGAGACCCAGTACTTC	-	TRBV30	TRBJ2-5	-
CASSFLAGVGGELFF	TGTGCCAGCAGCTTTTTAGCGGGAGTAGGCGGGGAGCTGTTTTTT	-	TRBV7-9	TRBJ2-2	TRBD2
CASSPGSGSNQPQHF	TGTGCCAGCTCACCAGGATCTGGGAGTAATCAGCCCCAGCATTTT	once	TRBV18	TRBJ1-5	-
CASSPGLLASVTGELFF	TGTGCCAGCTCCCCAGGGTTACTAGCAAGTGTGACCGGGGAGCTGTTTTTT	once	TRBV18	TRBJ2-2	-
CASSQEVNEQYF	TGTGCCAGCAGCCAGGAGGTAAACGAGCAGTACTTC	-	TRBV4-2	TRBJ2-7	-
CASSLGGSGAYEQYF	TGTGCCAGCAGCTTGGGGGGTAGCGGTGCCTACGAGCAGTACTTC	once	TRBV5-4	TRBJ2-7	-
CASSLGGSVDTEAFF	TGTGCCAGCTCACTAGGGGGCAGTGTAGACACTGAAGCTTTCTTT	once	TRBV18	TRBJ1-1	TRBD1
CASSGTFEAFF	TGTGCCAGCAGTGGAACATTTGAAGCTTTCTTT	few	TRBV25-1	TRBJ1-1	-
CASSLSSGGWSPLHF	TGTGCCAGCAGTTTGTCGTCAGGGGGCTGGTCACCCCTCCACTTT	-	TRBV27	TRBJ1-6	TRBD1
CASSLVQGSTGELFF	TGTGCCAGCAGCTTAGTACAGGGTAGCACCGGGGAGCTGTTTTTT	-	TRBV7-6	TRBJ2-2	-
CASSIGDRGKTQYF	TGTGCCAGTAGTATCGGAGACAGAGGAAAGACCCAGTACTTC	-	TRBV19	TRBJ2-5	-
CASSLTSGTYEQYF	TGCGCCAGCAGCTTGACTAGCGGGACCTACGAGCAGTACTTC	-	TRBV5-1	TRBJ2-7	TRBD2
CASSSTGVRYGYTF	TGTGCCAGCAGCTCCACCGGGGTTCGCTATGGCTACACCTTC	-	TRBV5-6	TRBJ1-2	-
CASSLGSGLQFF	TGTGCCAGCAGCTTAGGGTCGGGACTTCAGTTCTTC	-	TRBV7-9	TRBJ2-1	-
CASSQVSGRSETQYF	TGTGCCAGCAGCCAAGTGAGCGGGAGGAGTGAGACCCAGTACTTC	-	TRBV14	TRBJ2-5	TRBD2
CSVIGQGTEAFF	TGCAGCGTGATCGGACAGGGGACTGAAGCTTTCTTT	few	TRBV29-1	TRBJ1-1	TRBD1
CASRTAGTNTGELFF	TGTGCCAGCAGGACTGCCGGGACAAACACCGGGGAGCTGTTTTTT	-	TRBV27	TRBJ2-2	-
CAIRTTGGETQYF	TGTGCCATCCGAACAACGGGGGGAGAGACCCAGTACTTC	-	TRBV7-2	TRBJ2-5	TRBD2
CASSFPSGETQYF	TGTGCCAGCAGTTTCCCCTCGGGGGAGACCCAGTACTTC	-	TRBV5-4	TRBJ2-5	-
CASSARERGVIYNEQFF	TGTGCCAGCAGCGCACGCGAGCGGGGGGTCATATACAATGAGCAGTTCTTC	-	TRBV11-2	TRBJ2-1	TRBD2
CASSEWTGEGYTF	TGTGCCAGCAGCGAATGGACAGGGGAAGGCTACACCTTC	-	TRBV7-3	TRBJ1-2	TRBD1
CASSLTRLETQYF	TGTGCCAGCAGCTTAACGAGGTTGGAGACCCAGTACTTC	-	TRBV7-7	TRBJ2-5	-
CASRERTGTSWGSPFF	TGTGCCAGCAGGGAACGGACCGGGACTAGCTGGGGGAGCCCGTTCTTC	once	TRBV5-4	TRBJ2-1	TRBD2
CASSDRTPADTQYF	TGTGCCAGCAGTGACAGGACCCCCGCAGATACGCAGTATTTT	-	TRBV27	TRBJ2-3	-
CASSSQGAGNTIYF	TGTGCCAGCAGCTCTCAAGGGGCCGGAAACACCATATATTTT	few	TRBV7-2	TRBJ1-3	-
CASSEDPEVLGGNEQFF	TGCGCCAGCAGCGAAGATCCGGAGGTCTTAGGGGGCAATGAGCAGTTCTTC	-	TRBV4-3	TRBJ2-1	-
CASSPALGGDTEAFF	TGTGCCAGCTCACCCGCGTTGGGGGGGGACACTGAAGCTTTCTTT	once	TRBV18	TRBJ1-1	-
CAWSLSYTQYF	TGTGCCTGGAGCCTCTCGTATACGCAGTATTTT	-	TRBV30	TRBJ2-3	-
CASSPDRGRNTIYF	TGTGCCAGCTCACCCGACAGGGGGCGAAACACCATATATTTT	-	TRBV18	TRBJ1-3	TRBD1
CASSLFDRGNSPLHF	TGTGCCAGCAGCTTGTTCGACAGGGGGAATTCACCCCTCCACTTT	once	TRBV5-6	TRBJ1-6	TRBD1
CASSPTLGTSYEQYF	TGCGCCAGCAGCCCGACCTTGGGCACCTCCTACGAGCAGTACTTC	-	TRBV4-1	TRBJ2-7	-
CASSQEYWGVNEQFF	TGCGCCAGCAGCCAAGAGTACTGGGGCGTCAATGAGCAGTTCTTC	-	TRBV4-3	TRBJ2-1	-
CASSLLADTDTQYF	TGTGCCAGCAGCTTGTTAGCGGACACAGATACGCAGTATTTT	-	TRBV5-4	TRBJ2-3	-
CASSLSGTSGGLTDTQYF	TGTGCCAGCAGCCTTTCCGGGACTAGCGGGGGGCTTACAGATACGCAGTATTTT	-	TRBV4-2	TRBJ2-3	TRBD2
CAISRERQGTGELFF	TGTGCCATCAGTAGGGAGAGACAGGGTACCGGGGAGCTGTTTTTT	once	TRBV10-3	TRBJ2-2	TRBD1
CASSNRGYTF	TGTGCCAGTAGTAACCGGGGCTACACCTTC	-	TRBV19	TRBJ1-2	-
CASSLGVNTEAFF	TGCGCCAGCAGCTTAGGGGTGAACACTGAAGCTTTCTTT	-	TRBV5-1	TRBJ1-1	-
CASSPNDRVSRSPLHF	TGTGCCAGCTCACCCAACGACAGGGTTTCTCGTTCACCCCTCCACTTT	-	TRBV18	TRBJ1-6	TRBD1
CASSLGGAANEKLFF	TGCGCCAGCAGCTTGGGTGGGGCGGCTAATGAAAAACTGTTTTTT	-	TRBV5-1	TRBJ1-4	-
CSAELAAEQYF	TGCAGTGCGGAACTAGCAGCGGAGCAGTACTTC	-	TRBV20-1	TRBJ2-7	-
CASSPIDRVKRNEQFF	TGTGCCAGCAGCCCCATCGACAGGGTAAAAAGGAATGAGCAGTTCTTC	few	TRBV27	TRBJ2-1	TRBD1